The 24 T cell receptor beta chains given below trace back to one sample, sequenced in a study of post-analysis software for immune sequencing data. These receptors have no known antigen. Study-wide results and caveats: Roughly five TRBV segments appeared more often in patients than in controls, and TRBV5-6, TRBV5-1 and TRBV20-1 were among these.

Unique molecular identifiers featured in each of the TCR beta cDNA libraries. TCRdb re-derived calls from the PCR reads in MiXCR, one entry per CDR3 protein. This table holds more than 500,000 distinct CDR3 sequences, 34% found once. Input material: blood. These receptors were obtained from a girl under 18 with multiple sclerosis.

This chain connects TRBV27 to TRBJ1-5; 7 bases line up with TRBD1. The V and J ends lost 6 bases and 2 bases, in that order; junction bases with no gene match: 4. Germline V lookup: CDR1 MNHEY, CDR2 SMNVEV (reference sequence). The CDR3 extends over 14 amino acids. The CDR3 protein is CASRGDRRNQPQHF. The CDR3 DNA is TGTGCCAGCAGGGGGGACAGACGCAATCAGCCCCAGCATTTT.

The chain joins TRBV4-1 to TRBJ2-5; perhaps TRBD1 as D (6 bases). The end of the DNA aligns better with TRBJ2-7, so the J call may be wrong. CDR3 size: 14 residues. Germline assignment: CDR1 MGHRA and CDR2 YSYEKL. DNA of the CDR3: TGCGCCAGCAGCCCGGGACAATCCACCTACGAGCAGTACTTC. Translated: CASSPGQSTYEQYF.

This clonotype was found once. A read error is possible here, since a much larger clone lies one base away. V usage is TRBV27 and J usage is TRBJ2-1, with D perhaps assigned TRBD1 or TRBD2 (5 bases each). V lost 4 bases and J lost 13, with 20 bases in between. This CDR3 has 14 amino acids. The V gene's germline CDR1 is MNHEY and CDR2 SMNVEV (reference sequence). The DNA for the CDR3 is TGTGCCAGCAGTTCGGGGCTAGATGTCGAGACCCAGTTCTTC. It yields the protein CASSSGLDVETQFF.

CDR3 DNA: TGTGCCATCAGGTCTAGTCGGGCGGCAGATACGCAGTATTTT. This sequence encodes CAIRSSRAADTQYF. The chain employs TRBV10-3 and TRBJ2-3; no definite D call. The V and J ends lost 6 bases and 4 bases respectively, with 14 bases between them. The CDR3 spans 14 residues. The germline V gene has CDR1 ENHRY and CDR2 SYGVKD.

The rearrangement joins TRBV12-3 or TRBV12-4 to TRBJ1-1; weak D call: TRBD1 (5 bases). The V end lost 5 bases, the J end lost 8 bases, and 9 bases lay between the germline ends. There are 11 residues in the CDR3. This CDR3 reads CASSPPGEAFF. Written as DNA, the CDR3 is TGTGCCAGCAGTCCGCCAGGGGAAGCTTTCTTT.

This chain uses TRBV7-9 with TRBJ2-7; TRBD1 might be the D (6 bases). The CDR3 runs 15 residues. V was cut by 0 bases and J by 7 bases, with 16 bases left in between. Germline CDR1 reads SEHNR; CDR2 reads FQNEAQ (reference sequence). The CDR3 nucleotides read TGTGCCAGCAGCTTAGCGTGGCAGGGGAATAGGGAGCAGTACTTC. This encodes CASSLAWQGNREQYF.

The chain recombines TRBV10-1 with TRBJ2-5, with 10 bases aligning to TRBD1. The CDR3 loop spans 14 amino acids. Germline V gene lookup returns CDR1 WNHNN and CDR2 SYGVQD (reference sequence). V shed 5 bases, J shed 2 bases, and the junction held 2 bases outside the gene matches. The CDR3 coding sequence is TGCGCCAGCAGTTCGGACAGGGGGCAAGAGACCCAGTACTTC. This sequence encodes CASSSDRGQETQYF.

V gene TRBV7-3 combines with J gene TRBJ1-1, with TRBD1 matching 7 bases. This CDR3 region has 17 residues. V lost 5 bases to trimming and J lost 1 base; unmatched junction nucleotides: 13. The V gene's germline CDR1 is SGHTA and CDR2 FQGTGA. Here the CDR3 reads CASSPKLPGQKNTEAFF. For the CDR3, the DNA is TGTGCCAGCAGCCCTAAACTACCGGGACAGAAGAACACTGAAGCTTTCTTT.

This clonotype was recorded a few times. The V call is TRBV29-1, the J call TRBJ2-4; D might be TRBD2 (6 bases). Looked up from germline, CDR1 is SQVTM and CDR2 is ANQGSEA. The CDR3 loop spans 12 amino acids. V was trimmed by 4 bases and J by 9 bases, leaving 13 bases between them. In DNA form, the CDR3 reads TGCAGCGTTGCATGGAGGGGAGGCATTCAGTACTTC. It encodes CSVAWRGGIQYF.

The chain carries TRBV28 and TRBJ2-5; TRBD1 might be the D (6 bases). The DNA end favors TRBJ2-7, so the J call may be wrong. CDR3 size: 14 residues. In germline, CDR1 is MDHEN, CDR2 SYDVKM. The CDR3 coding sequence is TGTGCCAGCAGTAAATGGACAGAAACCTACGAGCAGTACTTC. The encoded protein is CASSKWTETYEQYF.

This clonotype was seen a handful of times. DNA of the CDR3: TGTGCCAGCAGCCAAGTTGAGACAGTACTGTTTTTT. Encoded protein: CASSQVETVLFF. The V gene is TRBV3-1, the J gene TRBJ1-4; D perhaps matches TRBD1 (5 bases). The CDR3 is 12 amino acids. V was pared by 1 base and J by 13 bases, with 10 bases between. CDR1 and CDR2 (germline): LGHDT, YNNKEL (reference sequence). Based on the CDR3 plus reference TRBV3-1 and TRBJ1-4, the full variable domain is DTAVSQTPKYLVTQMGNDKSIKCEQNLGHDTMYWYKQDSKKFLKIMFSYNNKELIINETVPNRFSPKSPDKAHLNLHINSLELGDSAVYFCASSQVETVLFFGSGTQLSVL.

This clonotype was observed a handful of times. The chain carries TRBV3-1 and TRBJ2-1, with D possibly being TRBD2 (5 bases). The CDR3 consists of 13 residues. The V end was cut by 1 base, the J end by 6 bases, with 7 bases between. From germline, CDR1 is LGHDT and CDR2 YNNKEL (reference sequence). CDR3 nucleotides: TGTGCCAGCAGCCAAGTCGCGGGCAATGAGCAGTTCTTC. This sequence encodes CASSQVAGNEQFF.

This clonotype occurred many times. The CDR3, as DNA: TGCGCCAGCACCTCGGGACTAGCATACAATGAGCAGTTCTTC. Amino acid sequence: CASTSGLAYNEQFF. The genes are TRBV5-1 and TRBJ2-1; 9 bases are shared with TRBD2. After removal of 6 bases from V and 4 bases from J, the junction contained 5 bases not matched to a gene. The germline gives CDR1 SGHRS, CDR2 YFSETQ. This CDR3 is built from 14 residues.

With regard to this clonotype: This may arise from a read error, as a much more abundant clone is one base away. The V gene is TRBV20-1, the J gene TRBJ1-6; D may be TRBD1 (6 bases). The CDR3 consists of 13 residues. CDR1 and CDR2 from the germline V gene are DFQATT and SNEGSKA (reference sequence). Trimming stripped 5 bases from V and 6 bases from J, with 11 bases between. The CDR3 nucleotides read TGCAGTGCTGGGGTAGGGGGTAATTCACCCCTCCACTTT. Translated, it gives CSAGVGGNSPLHF.

The gene calls are TRBV9 and TRBJ2-1; the match to TRBD2 covers 7 bases. Germline loops: CDR1 SGDLS, CDR2 YYNGEE. The CDR3 runs 15 residues. V shed 0 bases and J 3 bases; nucleotides not matched to a gene: 3. This CDR3 is CASSVAGGNYNEQFF. In DNA, the CDR3 is TGTGCCAGCAGCGTAGCCGGGGGGAACTACAATGAGCAGTTCTTC.

The chain uses TRBV11-2 and TRBJ1-2; D call uncertain. CDR3 length: 15 residues. V was trimmed by 0 bases and J by 1 base, leaving 9 bases between them. Looked up from germline, CDR1 is SGHAT and CDR2 is FQNNGV. DNA for the CDR3: TGTGCCAGCAGCTTAGACAGTTCCCTTAACTATGGCTACACCTTC. It is translated as CASSLDSSLNYGYTF.

This CDR3 reads CASSAPGQGEETQYF. CDR3 sequence (DNA): TGTGCCAGCAGCGCCCCGGGACAGGGAGAAGAGACCCAGTACTTC. This chain connects TRBV7-9 to TRBJ2-5; 9 bases align to TRBD1. CDR1 SEHNR and CDR2 FQNEAQ come from the germline V gene (reference sequence). J gave up 3 bases and V 5 bases, and 7 bases lay outside the gene matches. The CDR3 length is 15 residues.

This clonotype has a handful of counts. The V call is TRBV20-1, the J call TRBJ2-5; TRBD2 matches 7 bases. Trimming cost V 0 bases and J 2 bases; bases outside gene matches: 9. This CDR3 has 16 amino acids. Germline CDR1 is DFQATT and CDR2 is SNEGSKA (reference sequence). The CDR3 loop is CSARDGGKSMQETQYF. In DNA form, the CDR3 reads TGCAGTGCTAGAGACGGGGGGAAGTCTATGCAAGAGACCCAGTACTTC.

The rearrangement joins TRBV12-3 or TRBV12-4 to TRBJ2-7, with 9 nucleotides matching TRBD2. The length of the CDR3 is 13 residues. With V trimmed by 6 bases and J by 10 bases, 10 bases remained unmatched. In nucleotides, the CDR3 is TGTGCCAGCAGGAGGACTAGCGCCGATTCACAGTACTTC. This encodes CASRRTSADSQYF.

The gene calls are TRBV5-1 and TRBJ1-1, with D perhaps matching TRBD1 (5 bases). Trimming removed 2 bases at V and 3 bases at J, with 11 bases between. The germline CDR1 and CDR2 sequences are SGHRS and YFSETQ. CDR3 length equals 14 residues. The CDR3 loop is CASSFLAGDTEAFF. CDR3 DNA sequence: TGCGCCAGCAGCTTCCTAGCGGGGGACACTGAAGCTTTCTTT.

This clonotype was seen just once. Being one base from a much bigger clone, this may be a read error. The rearrangement uses TRBV7-2 and TRBJ2-4; D remains ambiguous. Between the trimmed V and J ends, which lost 5 bases and 0 bases, there was a span of 8 bases. Germline values: CDR1 SGHTA, CDR2 FQGNSA. The CDR3 is 14 residues long. CDR3 amino acids: CASSPRRAKNIQYF. CDR3 DNA sequence: TGTGCCAGCAGCCCGCGACGAGCCAAAAACATTCAGTACTTC. The variable domain in full, with the rest retrieved from reference TRBV7-2 and TRBJ2-4, is GAGVSQSPSNKVTEKGKDVELRCDPISGHTALYWYRQSLGQGLEFLIYFQGNSAPDKSGLPSDRFSAERTGGSVSTLTIQRTQQEDSAVYLCASSPRRAKNIQYFGAGTRLSVL.

The V call is TRBV15, the J call TRBJ2-5, with 7 bases aligning to TRBD1. The CDR3 has 16 amino acids. The germline V gene has CDR1 LNHNV and CDR2 YYDKDF (reference sequence). The trim removed 3 bases at V and 4 bases at J, leaving 11 bases unmatched. CDR3 region: CATSSPQTGSGETQYF. The DNA for the CDR3 is TGTGCCACCAGCAGTCCCCAGACAGGGAGCGGAGAGACCCAGTACTTC. Filled out from reference TRBV15 and TRBJ2-5, the complete variable domain reads DAMVIQNPRYQVTQFGKPVTLSCSQTLNHNVMYWYQQKSSQAPKLLFHYYDKDFNNEADTPDNFQSRRPNTSFCFLDIRSPGLGDTAMYLCATSSPQTGSGETQYFGPGTRLLVL.

The chain joins TRBV7-2 to TRBJ2-7; 11 bases are shared with TRBD1. V shed 2 bases, J shed 3 bases, and the junction held 12 bases outside the gene matches. Germline assignment: CDR1 SGHTA and CDR2 FQGNSA. The CDR3 totals 18 residues. CDR3 in DNA: TGTGCCAGCAGCTTACCCCATTCCGGGACAGGGGGGATCTACGAGCAGTACTTC. Its translation: CASSLPHSGTGGIYEQYF.

The rearrangement links TRBV9 to TRBJ2-3, with D possibly being TRBD1 (6 bases). V dropped 3 bases and J dropped 2 bases, with 10 bases sitting between them. CDR1 SGDLS and CDR2 YYNGEE come from the germline V gene. This CDR3 spans 14 amino acids. The CDR3 DNA reads TGTGCCAGCAGCGACAGGGACCCCACAGATACGCAGTATTTT. Amino acids: CASSDRDPTDTQYF.